This T cell receptor beta chain was obtained from a study of shared clonotypes between healthy human individuals. The protocol was immunoSEQ multiplex PCR, while the TCRdb copy is restricted to in-frame clones and leaves out a portion. The table lists millions of clones, roughly 91% of them singletons, with roughly 1.8% in the top ten. Germline V CDR1 and CDR2: SGDLS, YYNGEE. V shed 1 base and J 1 base; nucleotides not matched to a gene: 5. The CDR3 is 16 residues long. CD45RO-negative CD8 cells positively selected for CCR7 made up the naive population, which excluded terminally differentiated effector memory CD45RA+ cells.

The clonotype originates from a man younger than 35 in good health. Some clones in this sample may be carry-over from other donors' samples. The sequenced material came from naive CD8+ T cells from PBMCs. V and J are TRBV9 and TRBJ2-3; the match to TRBD2 covers 8 bases. CDR3 nucleotides: TGTGCCAGCAGCGTACGGCGGGAGGTTCGCACAGATACGCAGTATTTT. Its translation: CASSVRREVRTDTQYF.